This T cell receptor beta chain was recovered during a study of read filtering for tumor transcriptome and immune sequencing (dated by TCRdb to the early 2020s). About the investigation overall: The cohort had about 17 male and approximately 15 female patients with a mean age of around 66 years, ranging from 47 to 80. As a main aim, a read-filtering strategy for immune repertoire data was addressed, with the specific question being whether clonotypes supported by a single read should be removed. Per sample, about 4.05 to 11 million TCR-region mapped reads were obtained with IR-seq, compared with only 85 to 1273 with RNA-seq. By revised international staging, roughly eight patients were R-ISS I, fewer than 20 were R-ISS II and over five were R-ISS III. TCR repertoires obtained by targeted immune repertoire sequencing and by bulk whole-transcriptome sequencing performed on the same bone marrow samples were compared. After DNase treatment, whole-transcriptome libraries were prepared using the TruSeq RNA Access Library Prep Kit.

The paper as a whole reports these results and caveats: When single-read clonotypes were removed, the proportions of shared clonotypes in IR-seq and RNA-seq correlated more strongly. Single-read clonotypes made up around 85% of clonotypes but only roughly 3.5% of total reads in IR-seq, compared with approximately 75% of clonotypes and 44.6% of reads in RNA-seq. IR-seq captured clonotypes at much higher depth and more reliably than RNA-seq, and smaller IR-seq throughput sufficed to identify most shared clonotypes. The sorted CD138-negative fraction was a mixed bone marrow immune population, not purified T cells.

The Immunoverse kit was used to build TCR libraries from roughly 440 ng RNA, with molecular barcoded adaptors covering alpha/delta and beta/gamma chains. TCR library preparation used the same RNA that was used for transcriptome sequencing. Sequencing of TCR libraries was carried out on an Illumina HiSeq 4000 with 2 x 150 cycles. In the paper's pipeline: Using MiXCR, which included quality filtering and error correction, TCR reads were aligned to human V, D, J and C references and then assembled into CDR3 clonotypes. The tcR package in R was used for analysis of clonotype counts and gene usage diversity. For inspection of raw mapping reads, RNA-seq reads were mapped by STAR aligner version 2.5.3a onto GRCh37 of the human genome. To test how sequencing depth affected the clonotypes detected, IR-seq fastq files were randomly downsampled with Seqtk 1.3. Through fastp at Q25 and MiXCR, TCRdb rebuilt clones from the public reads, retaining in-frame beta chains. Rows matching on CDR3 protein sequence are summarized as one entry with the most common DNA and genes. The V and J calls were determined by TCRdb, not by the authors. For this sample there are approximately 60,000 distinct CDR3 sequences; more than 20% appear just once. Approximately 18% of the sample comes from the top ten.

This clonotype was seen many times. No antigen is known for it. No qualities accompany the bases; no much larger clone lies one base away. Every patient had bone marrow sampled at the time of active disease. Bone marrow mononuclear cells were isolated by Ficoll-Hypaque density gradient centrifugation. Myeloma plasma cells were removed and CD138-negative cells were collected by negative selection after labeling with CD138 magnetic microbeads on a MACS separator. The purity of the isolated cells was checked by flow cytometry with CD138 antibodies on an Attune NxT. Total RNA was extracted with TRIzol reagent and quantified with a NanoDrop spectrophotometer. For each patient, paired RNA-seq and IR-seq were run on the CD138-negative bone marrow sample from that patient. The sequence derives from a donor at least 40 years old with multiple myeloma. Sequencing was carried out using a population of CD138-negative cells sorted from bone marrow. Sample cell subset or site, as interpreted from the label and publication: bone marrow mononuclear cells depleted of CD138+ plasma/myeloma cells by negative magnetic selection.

The DNA sequence follows: TGTGCCAGCAGCCAAGGCGGATATCTGCAGTTCTTC. Its protein is CASSQGGYLQFF. Recombination joined TRBV3-1 with TRBJ2-1, with the D segment identity uncertain. The V and J ends are trimmed by 1 base and 12 bases, leaving 10 bases between them. Looking up the germline V gene (reference sequence) yields CDR1 LGHDT and CDR2 YNNKEL. From the cysteine through the phenylalanine, the CDR3 covers 12 amino acids. Left in the record is the CDR3 DNA by itself, 36 bases read in frame from the first base.